This T cell receptor beta chain was obtained from a study of long-term antiretroviral therapy in people with HIV. Points on this clone: Its antigen is as yet unknown.

General study results and limits: HIV repertoires covered narrower CDR3 length ranges than controls did. Clones that had undergone expansion before ART prevailed in the repertoire throughout all time points. The study found that diversity rose after ART but stayed below transplant donor controls.

The CDR3 loop spans 14 amino acids. V was cut by 0 bases and J by 4 bases, with 8 bases left in between. Germline CDR1 and CDR2: SGDLS and YYNGEE. PBMC samples from each donor numbered at least one pre-ART and at least two post-ART. Researchers ran immunoSEQ v3.0 at survey level. The method was immunoSEQ multiplex PCR; TCRdb's version includes in-frame clones alone and lacks a portion of them. The data hold tens of thousands of clones, with more than 75% observed a single time. V is TRBV9 and J is TRBJ1-3; D not certain. The sequence was collected from a woman in her thirties or forties with HIV. The starting material was unsorted PBMCs, obtained 0.5 years after starting antiretroviral therapy. The CDR3, as DNA: TGTGCCAGCAGCGTAGCTGACGGCGGAAACACCATATATTTT. Translating gives CASSVADGGNTIYF.